This is a list of T cell receptor beta chains from one sample in a study of OX40 agonist ivuxolimab in advanced cancers. Sequenced by immunoSEQ multiplex PCR; TCRdb stores in-frame clones only, minus some. The data hold tens of thousands of clones, with 88% observed a single time. The sample consisted of CD4+ or CD8+ T cells sorted from blood, taken in a trial of the OX40 agonist ivuxolimab. Receptors originate from an adult with an advanced solid tumor such as melanoma, head and neck, liver or kidney cancer. The conserved cysteine and the conserved F or W are not part of the CDR3 here. The order of the fields is V gene, J gene, CDR3 protein.

>TRBV4-1|TRBJ2-3
ASSQSAGISTDTQY
>TRBV29-1|TRBJ2-1
SVEDLWRGGLNEQF
>TRBV29-1|TRBJ2-7
SVSGTGTYEQY
>TRBV5-6|TRBJ2-3
ASSVFTDTQY
>TRBV27|TRBJ1-2
ASMEAVGGRWYGYT
>TRBV13|TRBJ1-1
ASSPAMNTEAF
>TRBV19|TRBJ1-1
ATHPLPGKGVSATF
>TRBV28|TRBJ2-7
ASSFAGSSSYEQY
>TRBV27|TRBJ2-1
ANGVGGGVGQF
>TRBV4-1|TRBJ1-2
ASSQEPQGATNYGYT
>TRBV5-4|TRBJ1-6
ASSPTAYLGPLH
>TRBV19|TRBJ1-2
ASSTSGYGYT
>TRBV27|TRBJ1-4
ASSIRDSPTNEKLF
>TRBV6-1|TRBJ1-5
ASSEGDNQPQH
>TRBV18|TRBJ2-1
ASSPRLAGGWDEQF
>TRBV4-1|TRBJ1-2
ASSQDAAPRPNYGYT
>TRBV7-9|TRBJ1-6
ASSPLQVSSYNSPLH
>TRBV30|TRBJ2-5
AWRAVGGISETQY
>TRBV11-2|TRBJ2-7
ASSSPDRPSYEQY
>TRBV5-1|TRBJ2-5
ASSSRDHPASQETQY
>TRBV7-9|TRBJ2-3
ASSSTRSRTDTQY
>TRBV15|TRBJ2-1
ATTRQADSYNEQF
>TRBV7-8|TRBJ2-7
ASRSVTSYEQY
>TRBV25-1|TRBJ2-3
ASSEDFLSGTDTQY
>TRBV7-9|TRBJ1-2
ASSLANRDVDGYT
>TRBV13|TRBJ2-3
ASSLRDRGPTDTQY
>TRBV7-3|TRBJ2-7
ASSLMAGSSYEQY
>TRBV7-9|TRBJ2-3
ASRPPSGSSSTDTQY
>TRBV5-4|TRBJ2-7
ASSLGSGYEQY
>TRBV7-2|TRBJ2-7
ASSPGLAGVGEQY
>TRBV6-1|TRBJ1-5
ASRTQGYQPQH
>TRBV7-6|TRBJ2-2
ASSGGIGRAGELF
>TRBV7-9|TRBJ2-2
ASSASGTENTGELF
>TRBV6-5|TRBJ2-7
ASYAGGRYEQY
>TRBV5-5|TRBJ1-1
ASSERQGVLNTEAF
>TRBV6-5|TRBJ1-1
ASRPLWGANTEAF
>TRBV19|TRBJ2-1
ASSTKDYYEQF
>TRBV27|TRBJ1-5
ASKGAGGYSNQPQH
>TRBV7-6|TRBJ1-1
ASSFEQGDTEAF
>TRBV10-3|TRBJ1-1
AISDPGQGVWDTEAF